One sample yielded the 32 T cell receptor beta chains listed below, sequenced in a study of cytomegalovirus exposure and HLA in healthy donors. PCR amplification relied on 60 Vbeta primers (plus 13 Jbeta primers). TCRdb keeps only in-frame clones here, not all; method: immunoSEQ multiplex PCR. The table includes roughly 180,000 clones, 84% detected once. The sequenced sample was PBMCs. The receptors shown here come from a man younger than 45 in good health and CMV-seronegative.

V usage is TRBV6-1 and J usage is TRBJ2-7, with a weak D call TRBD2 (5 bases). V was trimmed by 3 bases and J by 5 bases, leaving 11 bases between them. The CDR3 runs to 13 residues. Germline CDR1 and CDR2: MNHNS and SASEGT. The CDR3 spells CASSERGQDEQYF. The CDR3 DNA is TGTGCCAGCAGTGAGAGAGGGCAGGACGAGCAGTACTTC.

In nucleotides, the CDR3 is TGTGCCAGCAGCCAGACGGGGGACTTGCGCACAGATACGCAGTATTTT. Its translation is CASSQTGDLRTDTQYF. The rearrangement uses TRBV11-2 and TRBJ2-3; maybe TRBD2 (6 bases). The V end lost 5 bases, the J end lost 1 base, and 16 bases lay between the germline ends. The CDR3 loop spans 16 amino acids. Germline V lookup: CDR1 SGHAT, CDR2 FQNNGV.

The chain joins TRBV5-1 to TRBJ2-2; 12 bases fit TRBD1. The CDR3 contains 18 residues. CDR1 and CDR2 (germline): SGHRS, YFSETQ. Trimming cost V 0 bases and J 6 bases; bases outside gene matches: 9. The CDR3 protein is CASSLAVRDRGRAGELFF. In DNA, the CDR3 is TGCGCCAGCAGCTTGGCCGTCCGGGACAGGGGGCGAGCCGGGGAGCTGTTTTTT.

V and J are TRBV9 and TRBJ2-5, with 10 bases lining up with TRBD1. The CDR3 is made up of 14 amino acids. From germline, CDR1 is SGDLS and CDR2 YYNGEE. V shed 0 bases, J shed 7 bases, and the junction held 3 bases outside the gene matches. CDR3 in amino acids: CASSVAGQGGTQYF. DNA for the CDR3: TGTGCCAGCAGCGTAGCTGGACAGGGGGGGACCCAGTACTTC.

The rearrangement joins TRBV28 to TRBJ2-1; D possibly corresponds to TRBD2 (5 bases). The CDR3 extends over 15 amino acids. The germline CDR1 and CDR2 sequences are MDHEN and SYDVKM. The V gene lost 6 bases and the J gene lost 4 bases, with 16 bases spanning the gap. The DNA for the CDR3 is TGTGCCAGCAGCCATACCCCGGACTTATACAATGAGCAGTTCTTC. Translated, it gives CASSHTPDLYNEQFF.

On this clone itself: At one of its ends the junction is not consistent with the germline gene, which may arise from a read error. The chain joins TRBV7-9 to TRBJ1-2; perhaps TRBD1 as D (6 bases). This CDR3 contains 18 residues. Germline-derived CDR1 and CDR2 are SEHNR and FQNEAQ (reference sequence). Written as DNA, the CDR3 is TGTTCCAGCAGCACTAGATCCGTTTGGGGCAGGGGAAGGGATGGCTACACCTTC. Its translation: CSSSTRSVWGRGRDGYTF. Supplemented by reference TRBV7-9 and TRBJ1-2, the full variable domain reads DTGVSQNPRHKITKRGQNVTFRCDPISEHNRLYWYRQTLGQGPEFLTYFQNEAQLEKSRLLSDRFSAERPKGSFSTLEIQRTEQGDSAMYLCSSSTRSVWGRGRDGYTFGSGTRLTVV.

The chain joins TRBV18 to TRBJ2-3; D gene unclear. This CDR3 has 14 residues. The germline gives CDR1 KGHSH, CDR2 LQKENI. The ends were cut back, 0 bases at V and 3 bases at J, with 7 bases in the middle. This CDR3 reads CASSPPLVTDTQYF. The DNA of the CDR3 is TGTGCCAGCTCACCACCGCTAGTAACAGATACGCAGTATTTT. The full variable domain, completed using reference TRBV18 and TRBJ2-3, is NAGVMQNPRHLVRRRGQEARLRCSPMKGHSHVYWYRQLPEEGLKFMVYLQKENIIDESGMPKERFSAEFPKEGPSILRIQQVVRGDSAAYFCASSPPLVTDTQYFGPGTRLTVL.

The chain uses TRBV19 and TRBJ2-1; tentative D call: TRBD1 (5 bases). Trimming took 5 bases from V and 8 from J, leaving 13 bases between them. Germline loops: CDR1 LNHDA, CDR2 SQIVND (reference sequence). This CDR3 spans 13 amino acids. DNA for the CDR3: TGTGCCAGTAGTCCCATTAGGGGTGATGAGCAGTTCTTC. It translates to CASSPIRGDEQFF.

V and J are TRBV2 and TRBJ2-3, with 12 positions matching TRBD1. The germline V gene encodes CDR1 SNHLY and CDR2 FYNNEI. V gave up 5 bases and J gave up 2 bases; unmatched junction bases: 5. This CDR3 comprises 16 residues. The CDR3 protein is CASSPGTGGYTDTQYF. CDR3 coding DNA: TGTGCCAGCAGTCCCGGGACAGGGGGCTACACAGATACGCAGTATTTT.

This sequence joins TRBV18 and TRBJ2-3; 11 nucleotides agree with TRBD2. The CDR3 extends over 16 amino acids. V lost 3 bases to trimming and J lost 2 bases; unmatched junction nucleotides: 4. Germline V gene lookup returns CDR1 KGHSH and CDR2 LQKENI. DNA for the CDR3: TGTGCCAGCTCACCCATAGCGGGAGGGCTCACAGATACGCAGTATTTT. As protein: CASSPIAGGLTDTQYF. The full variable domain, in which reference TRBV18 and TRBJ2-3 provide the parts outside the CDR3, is NAGVMQNPRHLVRRRGQEARLRCSPMKGHSHVYWYRQLPEEGLKFMVYLQKENIIDESGMPKERFSAEFPKEGPSILRIQQVVRGDSAAYFCASSPIAGGLTDTQYFGPGTRLTVL.

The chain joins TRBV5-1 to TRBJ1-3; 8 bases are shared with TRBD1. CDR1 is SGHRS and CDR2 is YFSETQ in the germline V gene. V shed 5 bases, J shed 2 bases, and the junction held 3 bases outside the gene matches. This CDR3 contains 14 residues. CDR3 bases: TGCGCCAGCAGGTCACAGGGGGCTGGAAACACCATATATTTT. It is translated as CASRSQGAGNTIYF.

CDR3 nucleotide sequence: TGTGCCAGCAGCTTGTCCGGGACAGGGGAGGGAAGCTCCTACAATGAGCAGTTCTTC. Translation gives CASSLSGTGEGSSYNEQFF. This rearrangement joins TRBV11-2 to TRBJ2-1, with 10 positions matching TRBD1. With 3 bases clipped from V and 0 bases from J, the junction kept 11 bases outside the gene matches. The CDR3 is 19 residues long. In germline, CDR1 is SGHAT, CDR2 FQNNGV.

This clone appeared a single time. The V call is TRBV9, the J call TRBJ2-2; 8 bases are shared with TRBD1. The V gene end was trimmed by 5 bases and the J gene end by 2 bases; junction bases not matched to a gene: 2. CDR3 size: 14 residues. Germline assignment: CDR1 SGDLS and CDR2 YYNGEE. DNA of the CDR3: TGTGCCAGCAGGGACAGGGCAAACACCGGGGAGCTGTTTTTT. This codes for CASRDRANTGELFF.

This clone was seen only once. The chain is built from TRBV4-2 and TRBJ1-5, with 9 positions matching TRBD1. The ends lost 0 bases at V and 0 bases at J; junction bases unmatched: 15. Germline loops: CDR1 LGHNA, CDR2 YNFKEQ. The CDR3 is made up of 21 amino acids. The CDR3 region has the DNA TGTGCCAGCAGCCAAGATCTACCCTCGACAGGGGGGAAATATAGCAATCAGCCCCAGCATTTT. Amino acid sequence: CASSQDLPSTGGKYSNQPQHF.

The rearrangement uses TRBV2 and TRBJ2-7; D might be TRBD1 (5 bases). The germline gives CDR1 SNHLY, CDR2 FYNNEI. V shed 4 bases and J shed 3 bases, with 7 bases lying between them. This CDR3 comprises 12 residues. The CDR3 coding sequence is TGTGCCAGCAGTGCAGGGATCTACGAGCAGTACTTC. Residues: CASSAGIYEQYF.

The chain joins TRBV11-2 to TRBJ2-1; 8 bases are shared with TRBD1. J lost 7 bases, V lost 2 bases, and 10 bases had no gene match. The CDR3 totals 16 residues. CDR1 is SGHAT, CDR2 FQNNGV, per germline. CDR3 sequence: CASSLYWQGARNEQFF. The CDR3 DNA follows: TGTGCCAGCAGCTTATACTGGCAGGGGGCGCGGAATGAGCAGTTCTTC.

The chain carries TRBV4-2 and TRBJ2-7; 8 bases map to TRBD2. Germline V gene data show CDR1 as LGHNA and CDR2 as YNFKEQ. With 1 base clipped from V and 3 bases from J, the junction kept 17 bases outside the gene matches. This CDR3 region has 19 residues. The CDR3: CASSQASPSRTSYSYEQYF. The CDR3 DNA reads TGTGCCAGCAGCCAAGCTTCCCCAAGCCGGACTAGCTATAGCTACGAGCAGTACTTC.

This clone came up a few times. The CDR3 DNA is TGTGCCAGCAGTCTGCGACTAGCGGGCCACAATGAGCAGTTCTTC. Translated: CASSLRLAGHNEQFF. The rearrangement joins TRBV27 to TRBJ2-1; 10 bases match TRBD2. The CDR3 is 15 residues long. J was trimmed by 5 bases and V by 5 bases; bases with no gene match: 6. Per germline, CDR1 MNHEY and CDR2 SMNVEV (reference sequence).

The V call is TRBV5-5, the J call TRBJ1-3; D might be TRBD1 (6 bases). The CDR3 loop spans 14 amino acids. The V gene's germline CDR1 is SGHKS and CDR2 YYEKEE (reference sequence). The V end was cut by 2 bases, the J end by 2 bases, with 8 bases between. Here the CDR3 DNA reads TGTGCCAGCAGCTTTGGGACAACTGGAAACACCATATATTTT. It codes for CASSFGTTGNTIYF. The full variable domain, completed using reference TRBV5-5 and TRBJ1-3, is DAGVTQSPTHLIKTRGQQVTLRCSPISGHKSVSWYQQVLGQGPQFIFQYYEKEERGRGNFPDRFSARQFPNYSSELNVNALLLGDSALYLCASSFGTTGNTIYFGEGSWLTVV.

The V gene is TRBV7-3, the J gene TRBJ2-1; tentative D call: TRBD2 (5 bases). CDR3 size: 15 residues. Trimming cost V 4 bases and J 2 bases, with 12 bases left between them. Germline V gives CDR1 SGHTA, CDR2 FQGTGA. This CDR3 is CASSSKKGAYNEQFF. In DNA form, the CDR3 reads TGTGCCAGCAGCTCAAAAAAGGGAGCCTACAATGAGCAGTTCTTC.

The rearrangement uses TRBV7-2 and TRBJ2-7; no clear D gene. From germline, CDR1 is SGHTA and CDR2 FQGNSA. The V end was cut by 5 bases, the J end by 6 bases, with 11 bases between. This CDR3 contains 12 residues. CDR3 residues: CASSRVPSEQYF. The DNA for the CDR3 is TGTGCCAGCAGCCGGGTCCCTTCCGAGCAGTACTTC.

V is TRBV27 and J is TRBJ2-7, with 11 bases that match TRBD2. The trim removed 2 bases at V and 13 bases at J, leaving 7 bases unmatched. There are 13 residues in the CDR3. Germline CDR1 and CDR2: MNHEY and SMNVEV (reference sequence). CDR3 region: CASSLGGLAASYF. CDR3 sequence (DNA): TGTGCCAGCAGTTTAGGGGGACTAGCGGCCAGTTACTTC.

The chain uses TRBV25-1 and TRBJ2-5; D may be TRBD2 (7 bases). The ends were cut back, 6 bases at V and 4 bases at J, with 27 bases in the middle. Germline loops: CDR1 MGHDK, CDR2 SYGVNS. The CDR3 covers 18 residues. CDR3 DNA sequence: TGTGCCAGCAGCCCCAGCCTCGCCGTCAGGGGAGGGAGAGAGACCCAGTACTTC. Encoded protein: CASSPSLAVRGGRETQYF.

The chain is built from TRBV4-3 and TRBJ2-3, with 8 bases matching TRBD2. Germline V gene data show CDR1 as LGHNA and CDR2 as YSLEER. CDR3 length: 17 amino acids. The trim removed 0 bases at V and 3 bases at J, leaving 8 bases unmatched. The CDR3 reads CASSQDPLQRETDTQYF. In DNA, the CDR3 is TGCGCCAGCAGCCAAGATCCCCTTCAGCGGGAGACAGATACGCAGTATTTT.

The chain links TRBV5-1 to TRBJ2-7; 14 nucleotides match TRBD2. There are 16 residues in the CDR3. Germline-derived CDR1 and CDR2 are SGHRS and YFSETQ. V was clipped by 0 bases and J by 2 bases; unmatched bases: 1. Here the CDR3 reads CASSLGLAGGTYEQYF. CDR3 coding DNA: TGCGCCAGCAGCTTGGGACTAGCGGGAGGGACCTACGAGCAGTACTTC. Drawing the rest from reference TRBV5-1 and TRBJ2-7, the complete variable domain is KAGVTQTPRYLIKTRGQQVTLSCSPISGHRSVSWYQQTPGQGLQFLFEYFSETQRNKGNFPGRFSGRQFSNSRSEMNVSTLELGDSALYLCASSLGLAGGTYEQYFGPGTRLTVT.

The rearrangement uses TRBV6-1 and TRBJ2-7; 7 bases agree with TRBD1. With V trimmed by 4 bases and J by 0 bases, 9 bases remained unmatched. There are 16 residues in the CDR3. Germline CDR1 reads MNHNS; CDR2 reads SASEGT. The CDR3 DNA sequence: TGTGCCAGCAGTGCTCAGCAGGGGGTAGGCTCCTACGAGCAGTACTTC. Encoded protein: CASSAQQGVGSYEQYF.

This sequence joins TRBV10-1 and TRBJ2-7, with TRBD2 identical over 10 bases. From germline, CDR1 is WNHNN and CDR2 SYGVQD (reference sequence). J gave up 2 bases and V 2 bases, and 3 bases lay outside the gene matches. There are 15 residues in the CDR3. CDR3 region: CASSEGTSAPYEQYF. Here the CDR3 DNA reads TGCGCCAGCAGTGAGGGGACTAGCGCGCCCTACGAGCAGTACTTC.

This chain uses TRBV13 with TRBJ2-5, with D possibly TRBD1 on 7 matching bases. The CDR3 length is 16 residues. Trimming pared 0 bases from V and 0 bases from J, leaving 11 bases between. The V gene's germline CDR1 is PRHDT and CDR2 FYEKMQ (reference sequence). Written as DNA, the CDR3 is TGTGCCAGCAGCTTAGGGGCAGGGGGGTACCAAGAGACCCAGTACTTC. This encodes CASSLGAGGYQETQYF.

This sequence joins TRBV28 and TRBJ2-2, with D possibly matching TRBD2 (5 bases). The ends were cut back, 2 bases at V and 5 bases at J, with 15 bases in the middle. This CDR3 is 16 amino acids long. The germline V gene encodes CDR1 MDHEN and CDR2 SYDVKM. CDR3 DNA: TGTGCCAGCAGTTTAGTAACCCTCGGAGGTACCGGGGAGCTGTTTTTT. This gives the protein CASSLVTLGGTGELFF.

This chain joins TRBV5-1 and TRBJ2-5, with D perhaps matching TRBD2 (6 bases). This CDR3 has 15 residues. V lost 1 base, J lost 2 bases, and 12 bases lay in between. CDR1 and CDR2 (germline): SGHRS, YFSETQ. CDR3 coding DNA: TGCGCCAGCAGCTTGAGGAGGGGTCGACAAGAGACCCAGTACTTC. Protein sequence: CASSLRRGRQETQYF.

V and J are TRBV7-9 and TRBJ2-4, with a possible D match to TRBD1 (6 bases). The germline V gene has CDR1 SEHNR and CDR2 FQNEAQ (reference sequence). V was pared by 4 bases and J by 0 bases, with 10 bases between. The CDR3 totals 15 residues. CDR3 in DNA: TGTGCCAGCAGCTGGACAGAACTAGCCAAAAACATTCAGTACTTC. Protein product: CASSWTELAKNIQYF.

The CDR3 DNA sequence: TGTGCCAGCAGTTACAAGCAATACTACGAGCAGTACTTC. This sequence encodes CASSYKQYYEQYF. V gene TRBV6-5 combines with J gene TRBJ2-7; D remains unclear. Germline V gene lookup returns CDR1 MNHEY and CDR2 SVGAGI. Trimming shortened V by 2 bases and J by 3 bases, and 8 bases separated the two germline ends. The CDR3 has 13 residues.